This TCR beta chain was recovered during a study of tissue T cells after allogeneic stem cell transplantation. TCRdb's copy holds only in-frame clones and misses some; the assay was immunoSEQ multiplex PCR. The sample lists about 48,000 clones, 65% to 85% occurring once. As to this clone: Its cognate antigen is unknown. Genes and germline are mouse. The CDR3 end lies 1 residue beyond the end of the read and is filled in from the germline J gene.

This CDR3 comprises 13 residues. The germline V and J ends were trimmed by 4 bases and 4 bases, with 8 bases remaining between them. Germline CDR1 SGHDT, CDR2 FRDEAV. General study points: Motif-based clustering found tissue-specific repertoire signatures shared across patients, though few clones were shared. TCR repertoires tracked anatomic similarity, regardless of disease or transplant status. Only a limited share of tissue TCRs appeared in blood or spleen.

Material: sorted cells pooled from one or two spleens. The clonotype comes from a pool of C57BL/6 mice in good health. This rearrangement joins TRBV14 to TRBJ2-2, with D perhaps matching TRBD1 (6 bases). Partial CDR3 DNA: TGTGCCAGCAGTACAGGGTTCACCGGGCAGCTCTAC. This translates into CASSTGFTGQLY. The entire CDR3 reads CASSTGFTGQLYF.